Described below is a single TCR beta chain sequence and its context. The sample is drawn from a study of control samples from healthy donors and cancer patients. Data came from immunoSEQ multiplex PCR; TCRdb stores just in-frame clones and leaves some out. The table records approximately 100,000 clones, more than 75% of them present only once. V was cut by 3 bases and J by 3 bases, with 11 bases left in between. The CDR3 spans 13 residues. Germline CDR1 reads GTSNPN; CDR2 reads SVGIG (reference sequence). This clonotype was sampled from a woman in her thirties or forties in good health. Sequenced: blood. This chain connects TRBV30 to TRBJ1-1, with D maybe TRBD1 (6 bases). The CDR3 region has the DNA TGTGCCTGGAGAAGACAGGTCCACACTGAAGCTTTCTTT. Translated: CAWRRQVHTEAFF.